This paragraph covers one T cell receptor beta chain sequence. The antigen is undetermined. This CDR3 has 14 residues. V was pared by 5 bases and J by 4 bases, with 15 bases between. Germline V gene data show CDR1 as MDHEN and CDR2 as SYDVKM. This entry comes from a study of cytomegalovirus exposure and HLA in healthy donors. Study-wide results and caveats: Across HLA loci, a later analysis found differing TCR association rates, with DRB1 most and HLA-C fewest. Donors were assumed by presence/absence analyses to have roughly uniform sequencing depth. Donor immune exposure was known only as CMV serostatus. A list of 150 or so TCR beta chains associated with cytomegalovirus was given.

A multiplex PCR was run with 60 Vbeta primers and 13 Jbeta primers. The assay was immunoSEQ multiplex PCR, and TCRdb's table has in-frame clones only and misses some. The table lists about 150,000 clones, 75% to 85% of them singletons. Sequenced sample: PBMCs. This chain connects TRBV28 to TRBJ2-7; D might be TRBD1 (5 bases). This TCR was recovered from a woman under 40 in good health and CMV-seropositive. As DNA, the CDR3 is TGTGCCAGCAGTCAAGCCCCCAGGGAATACGAGCAGTACTTC. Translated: CASSQAPREYEQYF.